This T cell receptor (beta chain) was sequenced during a study of shared clonotypes between healthy human individuals (dated by TCRdb to the early 2020s). For context, the study as a whole: A few men and a couple of women, aged 18 to 49 years, made up the cohort. Leukapheresis yielded between about 0.94 and 9.5 billion PBMCs per donor. Libraries were prepared and TCR repertoires were sequenced by different laboratories using diverse techniques, in order to increase sequencing depth and limit assay-specific biases. For each donor, CD4 naive and CD4 memory were each given three plates, CD8 naive was given two plates, and CD8 memory was given one plate. Blood TCR repertoires of a handful of healthy adults were deeply sequenced to estimate repertoire size and the extent of clonotype sharing between individuals. What the research found in general, with its limitations: Even with the large sequencing depth, rarefaction of the sorted-subset datasets indicated that sequencing was incomplete. Pairwise subsampling indicated that sequencing depth was expected to affect the degree of clonotype sharing among donors. Because the study included a small number of donors, the genetic and exposure-history diversity represented was limited. Sampling was limited to blood, and TCR repertoires in tissue likely differ from TCR repertoires in blood. Sharing across a few donors was observed for about 5% of naive CD4, over 3% of naive CD8, over 2% of memory CD4, and approximately 0.41% of memory CD8 clonotypes. Compared with non-shared clonotypes, clonotypes shared by all four sorted-subset donors had higher generation probabilities. Estimated clonotype richness was generally larger for naive than for memory subsets.

Using the deep immunoSEQ assay, TCR CDR3 regions were amplified from genomic DNA by multiplex PCR. Extracted genomic DNA from each cell subset was distributed evenly across all wells of several immunoSEQ 96-well plates, and each plate was treated as a replicate. For sorted subsets, each replicate PCR was loaded with about 0.2 ug genomic DNA, equivalent to 25,000 to 30,000 T cell genomes. Purified libraries were measured with a Qubit 3.0 fluorometer, size-checked on a Bioanalyzer 2100, and measured again with the KAPA Library Quantification kit. A separate single-read 150-cycle Illumina NextSeq 550 flow cell was used to sequence each immunoSEQ 96-well plate. The paper's processing steps were these. Because the immunoSEQ output held only junctional sequences and lacked quality scores, the filtering could not match the filtering applied to full-length reads. To assign V/J genes and CDR3, sequences were annotated against IMGT germline references using PyIR, a Python wrapper for IgBLAST v1.9. Reads were filtered out if the reads had weak V/J assignments (E-value above 1e-6), no CDR3, stop codons, out-of-frame junctions, or ambiguous translated residues. V3J clonotypes were defined as sequences sharing the same inferred V gene, J gene, and CDR3 amino acid sequence. Percentage overlap between repertoires was calculated by dividing the number of shared unique clonotypes by the size of the smaller repertoire. Richness of each repertoire was evaluated using RTK rarefaction, the Chao1 estimator, and Recon v2.1 estimates of unobserved clonotypes. OLGA was used to compute generation probabilities for all TCRbeta clonotypes that the gDNA method yielded from a few donors. TCRdb mirrors the immuneACCESS table, restricted to in-frame sequences. Some clones are absent from its copies; in checked studies, under half trace to an unresolved V gene, and the reason for the others is unknown. V, J and clone size reflect that table, while D and trimming were determined from the DNA. Counted in this sample were about 330,000 clones; roughly 70% of them appeared once. The ten largest clones capture 10% of the sample.

Concerning this clone: Its recognized antigen is unknown. Nothing much larger sits one base from this clone, and base qualities are not available.

The CDR3 has 13 amino acids, counting the end cysteine and phenylalanine. Only the CDR3 region is kept as DNA, spanning 39 bases read in frame from base 1. V is cut by 1 base and J by 5 bases, and the space between the germline ends is 5 bases. CDR1 is given as SNHLY and CDR2 as FYNNEI, both from the germline V gene. Donors were healthy HIV-negative adults with no recently reported acute infections or vaccinations. All donors were Caucasian adults living in Nashville, Tennessee, USA. CD4+ T cells were enriched through magnetic negative selection, after which naive cells were positively selected on CD45RA and the remaining negative fraction served as the memory subset. Blood was obtained by leukapheresis, after which PBMCs were separated by Ficoll-Histopaque density gradient centrifugation and cryopreserved in liquid nitrogen vapor phase. Analytical flow cytometry was used to check the purity and quantity of every magnetically sorted T cell population. Genomic DNA was isolated from each sorted fraction and quantified by UV absorbance on a Nanodrop 2000c.

Sequenced material: memory CD4+ T cells sorted from blood. Taken with the paper, the label for cell subset or site translates to: CD45RA-negative fraction. The chain was built from TRBV2 and TRBJ2-2, and the D gene may be TRBD1, 5 bases matching. The clonotype comes from a man aged 25 to 40 in good health. The CDR3 here reads CASSEEGTGELFF. The bases are TGTGCCAGCAGTGAAGAGGGGACCGGGGAGCTGTTTTTT.